This TCR beta chain was profiled in a study of blood T cell repertoires in COVID-19 (dated by TCRdb to the early 2020s). Background on the whole study: Samples covering the acute and convalescent phases of COVID-19 were provided by collaborators in the United States, Italy and Spain. A freely available public database, intended as a resource for researchers studying the immune response to SARS-CoV-2, is where the repertoires were released. The samples were drawn from two sources: the first 160 participants of the ongoing ImmuneRACE study, and 1,200 or so subjects contributed by 6 global collaborators. Nearly every sample came with metadata listing a de-identified subject ID, COVID-19 status, age in years and sex. The material from the prospective study consisted of cDNA or gDNA derived from T cells, B-cell-depleted T cells, or PBMCs. Where available, HLA class I and class II types were obtained from metadata supplied by the sample provider rather than from assay-based typing. The dataset comprised deeply sampled blood TCRbeta repertoires from subjects exposed to, actively infected with, or recovered from COVID-19.

TCRbeta CDR3 regions were amplified from genomic DNA using the immunoSEQ Assay, a bias-controlled multiplex PCR. The authors processed their data as follows. Nucleated cell counts per sample were estimated from amplification of reference gene primers within the assay. To quantify the absolute abundance of each unique TCRbeta CDR3 rearrangement, sequence reads were collapsed and filtered. For each sample, productive Simpson clonality was calculated by taking the square root of Simpson's diversity index across productive rearrangements. The clones in this table, taken by TCRdb from immuneACCESS, are in-frame only. Not every clone is retained; where verified, under half of the shortfall comes from an unresolved V gene, and the cause of the rest is unknown. That table furnishes V, J and clone size, whereas the DNA furnished D and trimming. The sample includes approximately 340,000 clones, with approximately 82% observed a single time. 2.5% to 3% of the sample is in the top ten clones.

To note about this clone: The antigen it recognizes is unknown. Base qualities are not provided; no much larger clone lies one nucleotide away.

CDR3 length: 16 amino acids, cysteine to phenylalanine. The DNA shown is the 48-base CDR3, in frame from base 1. Clipping removes 0 bases from V and 4 bases from J, with 4 as the unmatched junction base count. The germline V gene provides CDR1 SGHRS and CDR2 YFSETQ. Paper-wide results and their limitations: How much clinical and demographic metadata was included differed by source and by participant, and the metadata was provided uncurated.

The collaborating institutions used their own protocols to collect whole blood in K2EDTA tubes. Collaborator samples were shipped for TCRbeta analysis as frozen whole blood, isolated PBMCs, or DNA extracted from either sample type. The sequence links TRBV5-1 to TRBJ2-3, with 11 bases aligning to TRBD2. The sequenced sample was peripheral blood. This TCR derives from a man younger than 45 with active or convalescent COVID-19. The CDR3 here reads CASSLAVAGGADTQYF. The DNA sequence is TGCGCCAGCAGCTTGGCGGTAGCGGGGGGGGCAGATACGCAGTATTTT.